This TCR beta chain comes out of a study of cytomegalovirus exposure and HLA in healthy donors. Study-level results: A further, later analysis showed that HLA-associated TCR beta chains (compared with equally common others) were more clonally expanded. A link between a missense DCLRE1C variant and TCR beta V- and J-gene trimming emerged from a later analysis. In presence/absence analyses, roughly uniform sequencing depth across donors was assumed.

The PCR contained 60 Vbeta and 13 Jbeta primers. Clones were read by immunoSEQ multiplex PCR, and TCRdb kept only the in-frame ones, dropping some. This repertoire comprises roughly 70,000 clones; its ten largest clones make up 6.5% to 9.5%. Everyone who donated was a healthy bone marrow donor. The CDR3 covers 12 residues. On this clone itself: Its cognate antigen is unknown.

This chain joins TRBV21-1 and TRBJ1-1. TRBV21-1 is a recognized pseudogene. The sample taken for sequencing was PBMCs. The sequence was obtained from a female donor in good health and CMV-seropositive. CDR3 coding DNA: TGTGCCAGCAGCAAAGGGACGGGAGAAGCTTTCTTT. This translates into CASSKGTGEAFF.